The rows below give T cell receptor beta chains drawn from one sample of a study of cytomegalovirus exposure and HLA in healthy donors. TCRdb keeps only in-frame clones here, not all; method: immunoSEQ multiplex PCR. The repertoire holds 60,000 to 80,000 clones, with 62% as singletons. The sequencing input was PBMCs. All receptors derive from a man between 25 and 39 years old in good health and CMV-seronegative. Both conserved end residues are part of each CDR3. D genes are given only for firm matches. Size is stated for part of the rows, as once, few or many counts, or as a class when the clone is expanded.

size	D	V	J	length	CDR3	DNA
few	TRBD1	TRBV29-1	TRBJ2-7	15	CSVVTGTGGFYEQYF	TGCAGCGTTGTGACTGGGACAGGGGGCTTCTACGAGCAGTACTTC
-	TRBD2	TRBV7-3	TRBJ2-5	14	CASSLAGAGETQYF	TGTGCCAGCAGCCTAGCGGGGGCAGGGGAGACCCAGTACTTC
-	TRBD2	TRBV30	TRBJ2-3	16	CAWSRLAGGATDTQYF	TGTGCCTGGAGTCGACTAGCGGGGGGGGCGACAGATACGCAGTATTTT
-	-	TRBV20-1	TRBJ1-4	10	CSAGTGKLFF	TGCAGTGCTGGGACTGGAAAACTGTTTTTT
-	TRBD1	TRBV6-6	TRBJ2-7	16	CASSLRQGAYLSRQYF	TGTGCCAGCAGCCTACGACAGGGCGCATATCTCTCTCGGCAGTACTTC
few	TRBD2	TRBV30	TRBJ2-3	15	CAWTPPGLAGGTQYF	TGTGCCTGGACCCCACCGGGACTAGCTGGCGGTACGCAGTATTTT
-	-	TRBV7-6	TRBJ2-5	16	CASSSLLVAGQETQYF	TGTGCCAGCAGCTCACTACTCGTGGCGGGGCAAGAGACCCAGTACTTC
few	TRBD2	TRBV10-3	TRBJ2-2	15	CANSVAGANTGELFF	TGTGCCAATTCTGTAGCGGGGGCCAACACCGGGGAGCTGTTTTTT
-	-	TRBV25-1	TRBJ1-6	14	CASSGGTLNSPLHF	TGTGCCAGCAGTGGCGGGACCCTGAATTCACCCCTCCACTTT
-	-	TRBV6-5	TRBJ1-6	14	CASRDTRDTSPLHF	TGTGCCAGCAGAGATACCCGGGACACTTCACCCCTCCACTTT
-	-	TRBV4-2	TRBJ2-6	16	CASSQRKGSGANVLTF	TGTGCCAGCAGCCAGCGTAAAGGGAGTGGGGCCAACGTCCTGACTTTC
once	-	TRBV2	TRBJ1-4	14	CASEPGLRGEKLFF	TGTGCCAGCGAACCGGGACTTAGGGGTGAAAAACTGTTTTTT
few	-	TRBV5-6	TRBJ1-5	13	CASSLGQNQPQHF	TGTGCCAGCAGCTTGGGACAGAATCAGCCCCAGCATTTT
-	-	TRBV5-1	TRBJ1-6	14	CASSLTGQNSPLHF	TGCGCCAGCAGCTTGACAGGACAAAATTCACCCCTCCACTTT
few	TRBD1	TRBV9	TRBJ2-3	15	CASSTTGTVVNTQYF	TGTGCCAGTTCTACGACCGGGACAGTAGTCAATACGCAGTATTTT
-	-	TRBV18	TRBJ1-2	15	CASSPATGFNYGYTF	TGTGCCAGCTCACCCGCGACAGGATTCAACTATGGCTACACCTTC
-	-	TRBV6-5	TRBJ1-6	15	CASSYSTGGSSPLHF	TGTGCCAGCAGTTACTCGACGGGGGGGAGTTCACCCCTCCACTTT
few	TRBD1	TRBV15	TRBJ2-1	14	CATSSDRGLNEQFF	TGTGCCACCAGCAGCGACAGGGGCCTCAATGAGCAGTTCTTC
-	TRBD1	TRBV30	TRBJ1-5	16	CAWSVPADRVKQPQHF	TGTGCCTGGAGTGTACCCGCGGACAGGGTAAAACAGCCCCAGCATTTT
few	-	TRBV7-2	TRBJ1-6	16	CASSWVSLGSGSPLHF	TGTGCCAGCAGCTGGGTTTCCTTGGGGAGTGGGTCACCCCTCCACTTT
once	-	TRBV29-1	TRBJ1-2	15	CSGWDRLTGEDGYTF	TGCAGCGGCTGGGACCGTCTCACGGGGGAGGATGGCTACACCTTC
-	-	TRBV9	TRBJ2-2	15	CASSHRTSNTGELFF	TGTGCCAGCAGCCACCGGACTTCGAACACCGGGGAGCTGTTTTTT
-	TRBD1	TRBV4-1	TRBJ2-6	21	CASSGLRIVRGPTSGANVLTF	TGCGCCAGCAGCGGGTTGAGGATTGTCAGGGGGCCCACCTCTGGGGCCAACGTCCTGACTTTC
-	-	TRBV6-5	TRBJ2-7	11	CASRDYYEQYF	TGTGCCAGCAGAGACTACTACGAGCAGTACTTC
few	TRBD2	TRBV9	TRBJ2-5	20	CASSTFPPGLAGGRGETQYF	TGTGCCAGCAGCACGTTCCCTCCCGGACTAGCGGGGGGAAGGGGAGAGACCCAGTACTTC
-	-	TRBV9	TRBJ1-2	13	CASSVALEKGYTF	TGTGCCAGCAGCGTAGCTTTAGAGAAGGGCTACACCTTC
-	TRBD1	TRBV27	TRBJ2-7	15	CASMTWTGGYHEQYF	TGTGCCAGCATGACGTGGACAGGGGGCTACCACGAGCAGTACTTC
once	TRBD1	TRBV9	TRBJ1-5	15	CASSGGTVLNQPQHF	TGTGCCAGCAGCGGCGGGACAGTGCTTAATCAGCCCCAGCATTTT
-	-	TRBV11-1	TRBJ2-5	13	CASSQDTRRTQYF	TGTGCCAGCAGCCAGGACACCCGAAGGACCCAGTACTTC
few	TRBD1	TRBV6-1	TRBJ2-7	16	CASSEPTTGGSYEQYF	TGTGCCAGCAGTGAACCGACGACAGGGGGCTCCTACGAGCAGTACTTC
-	TRBD2	TRBV5-6	TRBJ2-5	14	CASNERGGGETQYF	TGTGCCAGCAACGAGCGGGGGGGCGGGGAGACCCAGTACTTC
few	-	TRBV6-5	TRBJ2-3	13	CASSFAGRNTQYF	TGTGCCAGCAGTTTCGCGGGGCGAAATACGCAGTATTTT
-	-	TRBV5-6	TRBJ2-5	13	CASSIQGWETQYF	TGTGCCAGCAGCATTCAGGGTTGGGAGACCCAGTACTTC
-	-	TRBV2	TRBJ1-5	15	CASSEQGKSNQPQHF	TGTGCCAGCAGTGAGCAGGGAAAGAGCAATCAGCCCCAGCATTTT
few	-	TRBV6-5	TRBJ1-5	14	CASSPRQSNQPQHF	TGTGCCAGCAGCCCCAGGCAGAGCAATCAGCCCCAGCATTTT
-	-	TRBV5-4	TRBJ2-7	14	CASIRQVSSYEQYF	TGTGCCAGCATCCGACAGGTGAGCTCCTACGAGCAGTACTTC
-	-	TRBV5-8	TRBJ2-3	13	CASSLQSTDTQYF	TGTGCCAGCAGCTTGCAGAGCACAGATACGCAGTATTTT
few	-	TRBV7-9	TRBJ1-2	13	CASIQDTNYGYTF	TGTGCCAGCATACAGGATACTAACTATGGCTACACCTTC
-	-	TRBV11-2	TRBJ2-5	15	CASSLVGHAGETQYF	TGTGCCAGCAGCTTAGTGGGACATGCCGGGGAGACCCAGTACTTC
-	-	TRBV29-1	TRBJ2-5	13	CSVESGGWETQYF	TGCAGCGTTGAGTCTGGGGGGTGGGAGACCCAGTACTTC